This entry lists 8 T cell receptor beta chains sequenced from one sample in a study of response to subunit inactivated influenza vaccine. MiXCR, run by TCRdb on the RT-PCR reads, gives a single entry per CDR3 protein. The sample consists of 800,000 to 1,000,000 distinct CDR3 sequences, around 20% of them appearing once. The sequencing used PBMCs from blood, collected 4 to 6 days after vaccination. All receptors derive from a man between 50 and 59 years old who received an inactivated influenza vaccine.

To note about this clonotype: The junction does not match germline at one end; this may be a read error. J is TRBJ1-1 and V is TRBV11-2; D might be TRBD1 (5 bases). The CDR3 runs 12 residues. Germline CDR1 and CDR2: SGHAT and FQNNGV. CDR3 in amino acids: CASSLAGADAFF. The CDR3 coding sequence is TGTGCCAGCAGCTTAGCCGGGGCTGATGCTTTCTTT. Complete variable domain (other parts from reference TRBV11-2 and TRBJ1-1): EAGVAQSPRYKIIEKRQSVAFWCNPISGHATLYWYQQILGQGPKLLIQFQNNGVVDDSQLPKDRFSAERLKGVDSTLKIQPAKLEDSAVYLCASSLAGADAFFGQGTRLTVV.

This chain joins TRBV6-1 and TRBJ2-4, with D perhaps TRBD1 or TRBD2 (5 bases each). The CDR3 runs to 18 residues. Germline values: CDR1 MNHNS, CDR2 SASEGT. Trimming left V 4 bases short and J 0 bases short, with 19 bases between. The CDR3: CASSGAGGRGLAKNIQYF. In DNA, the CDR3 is TGTGCCAGCAGTGGGGCAGGAGGTCGGGGCCTAGCCAAAAACATTCAGTACTTC.

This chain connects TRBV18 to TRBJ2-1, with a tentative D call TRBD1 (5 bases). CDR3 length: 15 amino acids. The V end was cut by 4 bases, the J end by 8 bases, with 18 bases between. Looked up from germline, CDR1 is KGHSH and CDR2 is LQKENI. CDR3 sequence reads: CASSRTPTKGYEQFF. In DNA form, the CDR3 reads TGTGCCAGCTCACGGACACCCACGAAAGGGTATGAGCAGTTCTTC.

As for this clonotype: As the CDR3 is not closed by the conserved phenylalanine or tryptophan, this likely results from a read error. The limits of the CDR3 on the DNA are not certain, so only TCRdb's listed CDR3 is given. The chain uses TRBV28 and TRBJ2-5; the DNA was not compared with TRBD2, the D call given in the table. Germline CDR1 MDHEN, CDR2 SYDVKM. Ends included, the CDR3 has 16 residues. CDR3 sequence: CASSPQLAGGQETKYS.

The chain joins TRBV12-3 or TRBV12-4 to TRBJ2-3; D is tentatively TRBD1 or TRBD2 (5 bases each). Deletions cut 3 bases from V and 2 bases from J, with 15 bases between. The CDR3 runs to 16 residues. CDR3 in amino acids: CASSFGTKVFTDTQYF. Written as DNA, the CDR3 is TGTGCCAGCAGTTTTGGGACGAAGGTTTTCACAGATACGCAGTATTTT.

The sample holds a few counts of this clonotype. The CDR3 region has the DNA TGTGCCATCAGTGATGGGAACTATGGCTACACCTTC. Residues: CAISDGNYGYTF. The chain has TRBV10-3 and TRBJ1-2; D not certain. The CDR3 is made up of 12 amino acids. Germline V lookup: CDR1 ENHRY, CDR2 SYGVKD. V lost 3 bases, J lost 2 bases, and 4 bases lay in between.

The chain's CDR3 is CAVGGAVNTGELFF. For the CDR3, the DNA is TGTGCCGTCGGGGGGGCAGTGAACACCGGGGAGCTGTTTTTT. The chain is built from TRBV7-9 and TRBJ2-2; 8 bases are a match to TRBD2. The CDR3 is 14 residues long. The germline V gene encodes CDR1 SEHNR and CDR2 FQNEAQ (reference sequence). V shed 11 bases and J 1 base; nucleotides not matched to a gene: 6.

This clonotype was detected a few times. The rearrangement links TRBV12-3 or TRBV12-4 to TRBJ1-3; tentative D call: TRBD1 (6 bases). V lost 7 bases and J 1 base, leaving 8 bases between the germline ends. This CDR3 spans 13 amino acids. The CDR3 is CASTGTSGNTIYF. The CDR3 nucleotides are TGTGCCAGCACCGGGACATCTGGAAACACCATATATTTT.